This T cell receptor beta chain was found in a study of shared clonotypes between healthy human individuals. Points from the study as a whole: Of the naive CD4 clonotypes, around 5% were shared across four donors.

Only in-frame clones appear in the TCRdb table, and some are missing; sequencing was by immunoSEQ multiplex PCR. The sample carries fewer than 400,000 clones, 74% recorded once. This CDR3 has 13 residues. V was clipped by 6 bases and J by 4 bases, with 10 bases between them. CDR1 is MNHEY, CDR2 SMNVEV, per germline (reference sequence). As to this clone: Its target is not known.

Sequenced sample: memory CD4+ T cells sorted from blood. Noted subset: CD45RA-negative fraction. The chain uses TRBV27 and TRBJ1-5; D is perhaps TRBD1 (6 bases). The sequence came from a man aged 25-45 years in good health. DNA for the CDR3: TGTGCCAGCAGCCACACAGGGAATCAGCCCCAGCATTTT. This sequence encodes CASSHTGNQPQHF.